A single TCR beta chain is shown here with its context. The data derive from a study of T cell changes during pregnancy in multiple sclerosis. Profiling relied on immunoSEQ multiplex PCR, and the TCRdb table lists in-frame clones only, not all of them. The table records around 130,000 clones, approximately 93% of them present only once. The TCR sequence derives from a female donor with multiple sclerosis, enrolled in a pregnancy study. Material: peripheral blood, obtained before pregnancy.

CDR3 in DNA: TGTGCCAGGGACAGTAGCTCTGGGGCCAACGTCCTGACTTTC. This translates into CARDSSSGANVLTF. V is TRBV30 and J is TRBJ2-6; 7 bases fit TRBD1. V lost 8 bases to trimming and J lost 0 bases; unmatched junction nucleotides: 4. The germline gives CDR1 GTSNPN, CDR2 SVGIG (reference sequence). This CDR3 spans 14 amino acids.